These 28 T cell receptor beta chains came from one sample sequenced in a study of blood T cell repertoires in COVID-19. Repertoires were generated with immunoSEQ multiplex PCR, while TCRdb's copy carries only in-frame clones and drops some. The sample has 200,000 to 250,000 clones, almost 90% seen once. The source material was peripheral blood. These receptors originate from a young man with active or convalescent COVID-19.

The chain has TRBV27 and TRBJ2-1; 10 nucleotides align to TRBD2. V gave up 3 bases and J gave up 7 bases; unmatched junction bases: 9. The CDR3 sequence is 16 residues long. Germline CDR1 MNHEY, CDR2 SMNVEV (reference sequence). The CDR3 nucleotides read TGTGCCAGCAGTTTCCGGCTAGCGGGAGATACGAATGAGCAGTTCTTC. Residues: CASSFRLAGDTNEQFF.

The V gene is TRBV7-9, the J gene TRBJ2-7; 8 positions match TRBD1. The germline V gene encodes CDR1 SEHNR and CDR2 FQNEAQ (reference sequence). The CDR3 spans 16 residues. With V trimmed by 1 base and J by 3 bases, 8 bases remained unmatched. CDR3: CASSLGDRPEHYEQYF. The CDR3 region has the DNA TGTGCCAGCAGCTTAGGGGACAGGCCAGAGCACTACGAGCAGTACTTC.

This clone was seen just once. The rearrangement links TRBV5-5 to TRBJ2-1; D not resolved. Trimming stripped 5 bases from V and 0 bases from J, with 12 bases between. Germline CDR1 SGHKS, CDR2 YYEKEE (reference sequence). The CDR3 length is 15 residues. Here the CDR3 reads CASRETGSSYNEQFF. DNA for the CDR3: TGTGCCAGCAGAGAGACGGGTAGCTCCTACAATGAGCAGTTCTTC.

The V and J genes are TRBV28 and TRBJ2-6; no reliable D call. This CDR3 spans 16 amino acids. Trimming removed 2 bases at V and 4 bases at J, with 12 bases between. Germline CDR1 is MDHEN and CDR2 is SYDVKM. The DNA for the CDR3 is TGTGCCAGCAGTTTAGGGCAGGTCGGCGGGGCCAACGTCCTGACTTTC. Translation: CASSLGQVGGANVLTF.

V usage is TRBV4-1 and J usage is TRBJ2-5; 9 nucleotides agree with TRBD2. The CDR3 has 16 residues. Germline V CDR1 and CDR2: MGHRA, YSYEKL. V was pared by 4 bases and J by 4 bases, with 10 bases of the junction left unmatched. CDR3 sequence (DNA): TGCGCCAGCAGCCTTCGGAATAGCGGGAGTCTAGAGACCCAGTACTTC. It yields the protein CASSLRNSGSLETQYF.

The rearrangement links TRBV5-1 to TRBJ2-2; D is uncertain. Germline V CDR1 and CDR2: SGHRS, YFSETQ. This CDR3 contains 16 residues. Trimming cost V 4 bases and J 0 bases, with 13 bases left between them. The CDR3 protein is CASSGQTTTNTGELFF. CDR3 DNA: TGCGCCAGCAGCGGGCAGACGACGACGAACACCGGGGAGCTGTTTTTT.

This chain links TRBV6-5 with TRBJ1-2, with 8 bases fitting TRBD1. The CDR3 runs to 14 residues. Germline lookup yields CDR1 MNHEY and CDR2 SVGAGI. The ends lost 5 bases at V and 5 bases at J; junction bases unmatched: 7. CDR3 protein: CASSRGQEPYGYTF. The CDR3 bases are TGTGCCAGCAGTAGGGGACAGGAACCTTATGGCTACACCTTC.

The chain couples TRBV5-1 to TRBJ1-5; 9 nucleotides agree with TRBD1. The CDR3 has 15 residues. Germline V gives CDR1 SGHRS, CDR2 YFSETQ. Losses at the gene ends were 0 bases for V and 4 bases for J; bases not matched to a gene: 2. This CDR3 is CASSLGTGANQPQHF. CDR3 nucleotides: TGCGCCAGCAGCTTGGGGACAGGGGCGAATCAGCCCCAGCATTTT.

The chain couples TRBV30 to TRBJ2-1, with TRBD2 identical over 7 bases. The CDR3 loop spans 14 amino acids. The ends lost 4 bases at V and 9 bases at J; junction bases unmatched: 12. Germline CDR1 is GTSNPN and CDR2 is SVGIG (reference sequence). The chain's CDR3 is CAWMVVAGSGEQFF. DNA for the CDR3: TGTGCCTGGATGGTGGTAGCGGGCAGTGGTGAGCAGTTCTTC.

This clone has a handful of counts. This chain uses TRBV3-1 (or the pseudogene TRBV3-2) with TRBJ1-5; the D gene is possibly TRBD1 (5 bases). The V end was cut by 1 base, the J end by 7 bases, with 8 bases between. Germline V gene data show CDR1 as LGHDT and CDR2 as YNNKEL (reference sequence). This CDR3 contains 13 residues. The CDR3 nucleotides are TGTGCCAGCAGCCAAGGACAGTCGCAGCCCCAGCATTTT. Translated: CASSQGQSQPQHF.

The rearrangement joins TRBV3-1 (or the pseudogene TRBV3-2) to TRBJ2-4, with 9 bases identical to TRBD1. V was pared by 6 bases and J by 8 bases, with 14 bases of the junction left unmatched. Germline assignment: CDR1 LGHDT and CDR2 YNNKEL (reference sequence). The CDR3 length is 16 residues. CDR3 DNA sequence: TGTGCCAGCAGGGATATTTCGACAGGGGGTAGGGACATTCAGTACTTC. It translates to CASRDISTGGRDIQYF.

A note on this clone: Other DNA sequences from this sample encode an identical CDR3 as well. The gene calls are TRBV3-1 (or the pseudogene TRBV3-2) and TRBJ1-5, with D unclear. The CDR3 consists of 13 residues. Germline lookup yields CDR1 LGHDT and CDR2 YNNKEL (reference sequence). The V end was cut by 1 base, the J end by 4 bases, with 5 bases between. The DNA for the CDR3 is TGTGCCAGCAGCCAAGGCCGGAATCAGCCCCAGCATTTT. It specifies CASSQGRNQPQHF.

The sample holds one count of this clone. The chain joins TRBV7-9 to TRBJ2-3; D may be TRBD2 (5 bases). From germline, CDR1 is SEHNR and CDR2 FQNEAQ (reference sequence). Trimming took 8 bases from V and 6 from J, leaving 18 bases between them. This CDR3 region has 14 residues. The CDR3 sequence is CASAKSGWRDTQYF. CDR3 in DNA: TGTGCCAGCGCGAAGAGTGGTTGGAGGGATACGCAGTATTTT.

The chain recombines TRBV19 with TRBJ1-4; 8 bases line up with TRBD1. CDR3 length equals 15 residues. Germline values: CDR1 LNHDA, CDR2 SQIVND (reference sequence). Unmatched junction bases numbered 8, after V lost 4 bases and J lost 7 bases. Here the CDR3 reads CASSTGQGFGEKLFF. In nucleotides, the CDR3 is TGTGCCAGTAGTACCGGACAGGGTTTTGGTGAAAAACTGTTTTTT.

This rearrangement joins TRBV6-5 to TRBJ1-2, with D maybe TRBD1 (6 bases). This CDR3 region has 12 residues. Trimming stripped 4 bases from V and 4 bases from J, with 7 bases between. CDR1 is MNHEY and CDR2 is SVGAGI in the germline V gene. The CDR3 here is CASSSGAYGYTF. The CDR3 nucleotides read TGTGCCAGCAGTTCAGGGGCCTATGGCTACACCTTC.

The gene calls are TRBV11-2 and TRBJ2-7, with a weak D call TRBD1 (5 bases). This CDR3 comprises 14 residues. V was cut by 0 bases and J by 5 bases, with 11 bases left in between. The germline CDR1 and CDR2 sequences are SGHAT and FQNNGV. The CDR3: CASSLDRVGDEQYF. The CDR3 DNA is TGTGCCAGCAGCTTAGACAGGGTTGGCGACGAGCAGTACTTC.

The chain combines TRBV7-2 with TRBJ2-3, with D possibly being TRBD2 (7 bases). Between the trimmed V and J ends, which lost 5 bases and 3 bases, there was a span of 18 bases. The V gene's germline CDR1 is SGHTA and CDR2 FQGNSA. The CDR3 runs to 16 residues. In DNA, the CDR3 is TGTGCCAGCAGCCTTAGAAAGGGAGGGGGAACAGATACGCAGTATTTT. Its protein is CASSLRKGGGTDTQYF.

The chain couples TRBV7-2 to TRBJ1-5, with 8 bases lining up with TRBD1. Germline CDR1 SGHTA, CDR2 FQGNSA. The CDR3 spans 15 residues. V shed 1 base and J 5 bases; nucleotides not matched to a gene: 4. CDR3 sequence reads: CASSLVVTGDQPQHF. Here the CDR3 DNA reads TGTGCCAGCAGCTTAGTAGTGACAGGGGATCAGCCCCAGCATTTT.

The chain joins TRBV15 to TRBJ1-3, with no clear D. CDR1 and CDR2 (germline): LNHNV, YYDKDF (reference sequence). The V gene lost 0 bases and the J gene lost 1 base, with 7 bases spanning the gap. CDR3 size: 15 residues. The CDR3 sequence is CATSRDRVSGNTIYF. DNA of the CDR3: TGTGCCACCAGCAGAGATCGCGTATCTGGAAACACCATATATTTT. The whole variable domain, remainder taken from reference TRBV15 and TRBJ1-3, is DAMVIQNPRYQVTQFGKPVTLSCSQTLNHNVMYWYQQKSSQAPKLLFHYYDKDFNNEADTPDNFQSRRPNTSFCFLDIRSPGLGDTAMYLCATSRDRVSGNTIYFGEGSWLTVV.

The rearrangement joins TRBV19 to TRBJ1-3; the D is unclear. Trimming took 5 bases from V and 0 from J, leaving 11 bases between them. The germline CDR1 and CDR2 sequences are LNHDA and SQIVND (reference sequence). This CDR3 comprises 15 residues. The CDR3 loop reads CASSYSLYSGNTIYF. The CDR3 DNA sequence: TGTGCCAGTAGTTATTCCCTTTACTCTGGAAACACCATATATTTT.

The chain links TRBV6-1 to TRBJ2-7; TRBD1 is a possible D gene (5 bases). The germline V gene has CDR1 MNHNS and CDR2 SASEGT. CDR3 length equals 13 residues. V lost 5 bases and J 5 bases, leaving 13 bases between the germline ends. CDR3 amino acids: CASSRWQGDEQYF. CDR3 DNA: TGTGCCAGCAGTAGATGGCAGGGCGACGAGCAGTACTTC.

The V and J genes are TRBV27 and TRBJ2-5; D gene unclear. Trimming cost V 5 bases and J 0 bases, with 7 bases left between them. The CDR3 covers 13 residues. Germline loops: CDR1 MNHEY, CDR2 SMNVEV (reference sequence). CDR3 protein: CASSELDQETQYF. The CDR3, as DNA: TGTGCCAGCAGTGAACTGGACCAAGAGACCCAGTACTTC.

This chain's CDR3 is CASSKGTGEAKNIQYF. DNA of the CDR3: TGCGCCAGCAGCAAAGGGACAGGGGAAGCCAAAAACATTCAGTACTTC. The rearrangement joins TRBV5-1 to TRBJ2-4, with 10 positions matching TRBD1. This CDR3 has 16 residues. V dropped 4 bases and J dropped 0; count of bases not matched to a gene: 4. Germline assignment: CDR1 SGHRS and CDR2 YFSETQ.

The chain is built from TRBV4-1 and TRBJ2-5; D remains ambiguous. CDR1 and CDR2 (germline): MGHRA, YSYEKL. There are 14 residues in the CDR3. V lost 0 bases and J lost 5, with 10 bases in between. CDR3 residues: CASSQEGSRETQYF. Written as DNA, the CDR3 is TGCGCCAGCAGCCAAGAGGGCAGTCGGGAGACCCAGTACTTC.

The chain combines TRBV6-6 with TRBJ1-1; 7 bases are shared with TRBD1. With V trimmed by 6 bases and J by 8 bases, 12 bases remained unmatched. Germline values: CDR1 MNHNY, CDR2 SVGAGI (reference sequence). This CDR3 has 14 residues. The chain's CDR3 is CASRRDRQGREAFF. As DNA, the CDR3 is TGTGCCAGCAGACGCGATAGACAGGGACGAGAAGCTTTCTTT.

The rearrangement joins TRBV27 to TRBJ1-2, with TRBD1 matching 7 bases. Germline V gene sequence: CDR1 MNHEY, CDR2 SMNVEV (reference sequence). V lost 4 bases to trimming and J lost 6 bases; unmatched junction nucleotides: 2. The CDR3 has 12 amino acids. The CDR3 here is CASSSTGHGYTF. CDR3 DNA sequence: TGTGCCAGCAGTTCGACAGGGCATGGCTACACCTTC.

This chain uses TRBV5-1 with TRBJ1-1, with D maybe TRBD1 (5 bases). Between the trimmed V and J ends, which lost 1 base and 1 base, there was a span of 11 bases. The CDR3 is 15 amino acids. CDR1 is SGHRS and CDR2 is YFSETQ in the germline V gene. CDR3 coding DNA: TGCGCCAGCAGCTTGTCAGGCAGGGAGAACACTGAAGCTTTCTTT. Amino acid sequence: CASSLSGRENTEAFF.

The V call is TRBV10-1, the J call TRBJ2-1; D uncertain. Germline V CDR1 and CDR2: WNHNN, SYGVQD (reference sequence). The CDR3 has 13 amino acids. V lost 4 bases, J lost 7 bases, and 11 bases lay in between. The CDR3 bases are TGCGCCAGCAGTGGGATTGGGCGAAATGAGCAGTTCTTC. Its translation: CASSGIGRNEQFF.